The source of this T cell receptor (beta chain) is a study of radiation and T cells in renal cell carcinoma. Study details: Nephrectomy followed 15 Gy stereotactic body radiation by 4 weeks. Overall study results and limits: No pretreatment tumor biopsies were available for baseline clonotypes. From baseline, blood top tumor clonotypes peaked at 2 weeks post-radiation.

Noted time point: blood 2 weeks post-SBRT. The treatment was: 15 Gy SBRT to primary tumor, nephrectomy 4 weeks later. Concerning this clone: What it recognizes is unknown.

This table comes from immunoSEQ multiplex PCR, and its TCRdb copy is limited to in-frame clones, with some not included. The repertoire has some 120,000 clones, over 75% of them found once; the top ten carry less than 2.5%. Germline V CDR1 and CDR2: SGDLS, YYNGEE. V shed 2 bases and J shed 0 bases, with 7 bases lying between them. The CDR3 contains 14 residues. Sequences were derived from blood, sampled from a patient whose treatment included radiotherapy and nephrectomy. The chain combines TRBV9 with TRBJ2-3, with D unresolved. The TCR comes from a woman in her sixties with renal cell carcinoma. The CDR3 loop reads CASSVTDSTDTQYF. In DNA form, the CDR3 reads TGTGCCAGCAGCGTTACGGATAGCACAGATACGCAGTATTTT.